Below, 16 T cell receptor beta chains from the same sample are listed, as sequenced in a study of regulatory dendritic cells for organ transplantation. Profiled with immunoSEQ multiplex PCR; TCRdb holds only in-frame clones, not every one. The profile covers over 9,000 clones, with around 66% appearing a single time and approximately 20% taken by the ten largest. Input material: memory CD8+ T cells from blood. Noted subset: CD45RO+ memory T cells. Receptors originate from a human donor in good health.

This sequence joins TRBV11-2 and TRBJ2-7; 9 bases agree with TRBD1. The CDR3 extends over 15 amino acids. Germline V lookup: CDR1 SGHAT, CDR2 FQNNGV. Trimming cost V 1 base and J 7 bases; bases outside gene matches: 8. The CDR3 DNA reads TGTGCCAGCAGCTTAGGGACAGGGGCTGGAGGAGAGCAGTACTTC. Translated, it gives CASSLGTGAGGEQYF.

The chain couples TRBV5-5 to TRBJ2-1; D is possibly TRBD1 or TRBD2 (5 bases each). The CDR3 has 17 residues. The germline V gene has CDR1 SGHKS and CDR2 YYEKEE (reference sequence). With 0 bases removed from V and 9 bases from J, the gap between germline ends came to 22 bases. CDR3: CASSLDVAWGYSSEQFF. CDR3 coding DNA: TGTGCCAGCAGCTTGGATGTAGCTTGGGGGTATTCATCTGAGCAGTTCTTC.

This clone was counted between two and nine times. The V and J genes are TRBV9 and TRBJ1-2, with 8 bases aligning to TRBD1. The CDR3 spans 14 residues. Germline V CDR1 and CDR2: SGDLS, YYNGEE. V dropped 0 bases and J dropped 4; count of bases not matched to a gene: 2. The CDR3 bases are TGTGCCAGCAGCGTAGGGGACAGGAGCTATGGCTACACCTTC. This translates into CASSVGDRSYGYTF.

The rearrangement uses TRBV13 and TRBJ2-2, with 7 bases aligning to TRBD1. Germline V gene lookup returns CDR1 PRHDT and CDR2 FYEKMQ (reference sequence). The CDR3 is made up of 15 amino acids. J was trimmed by 7 bases and V by 2 bases; bases with no gene match: 7. CDR3 residues: CASSLRQTGFGELFF. DNA of the CDR3: TGTGCCAGCAGCTTACGACAGACAGGGTTCGGGGAGCTGTTTTTT.

J is TRBJ1-5 and V is TRBV6-1; D may be TRBD1 (5 bases). This CDR3 comprises 14 residues. Trimming took off 6 bases at V and 11 bases at J, with 20 bases between the two ends. In germline, CDR1 is MNHNS, CDR2 SASEGT. CDR3 loop: CASSLGTSPAAQHF. The CDR3 DNA reads TGTGCCAGCAGCCTTGGGACCTCCCCCGCGGCCCAGCATTTT.

Notes on this clone: The junction shows a germline mismatch at one end, possibly a read error. The V and J genes are TRBV7-9 and TRBJ1-2; a weak D match, TRBD1 (5 bases). CDR1 and CDR2 (germline): SEHNR, FQNEAQ (reference sequence). The CDR3 runs to 12 residues. The CDR3 DNA follows: TGTGCCAGCAGCTTAGCGGGGGAGCCGGAGGGCTTC. Amino acids: CASSLAGEPEGF.

CDR3: CSARGTSGYNEQFF. As DNA, the CDR3 is TGCAGCGCCCGGGGGACTAGCGGTTACAATGAGCAGTTCTTC. J is TRBJ2-1 and V is TRBV29-1; 11 positions agree with TRBD2. Germline loops: CDR1 SQVTM, CDR2 ANQGSEA. V shed 7 bases and J 4 bases; nucleotides not matched to a gene: 6. The CDR3 length is 14 residues.

The V call is TRBV16, the J call TRBJ1-2; perhaps TRBD1 as D (5 bases). The CDR3 spans 15 residues. Trimming took 1 base from V and 4 from J, leaving 13 bases between them. From germline, CDR1 is KGHSY and CDR2 FQNENV. CDR3 nucleotides: TGTGCCAGCAGCCAATTCTCTAACGGGGCCTATGGCTACACCTTC. Translating it yields CASSQFSNGAYGYTF.

The rearrangement links TRBV27 to TRBJ2-7; D unresolved. The CDR3 is made up of 11 amino acids. V lost 2 bases to trimming and J lost 7 bases, with 6 bases between them. Germline CDR1 is MNHEY and CDR2 is SMNVEV (reference sequence). The CDR3: CASSLGGEQYF. DNA of the CDR3: TGTGCCAGCAGTTTAGGTGGGGAGCAGTACTTC.

The rearrangement links TRBV28 to TRBJ1-5; no firm D call. The CDR3 totals 14 residues. V was trimmed by 6 bases and J by 0 bases, leaving 9 bases between them. CDR1 MDHEN and CDR2 SYDVKM come from the germline V gene. CDR3 loop: CASSPGNSNQPQHF. CDR3 coding DNA: TGTGCCAGCAGCCCAGGAAATAGCAATCAGCCCCAGCATTTT.

This clone was seen once. The rearrangement joins TRBV4-3 to TRBJ1-4; 9 nucleotides agree with TRBD1. CDR1 and CDR2 from the germline V gene are LGHNA and YSLEER. The CDR3 is made up of 16 amino acids. The ends lost 0 bases at V and 10 bases at J; junction bases unmatched: 9. CDR3 region: CASSQDPGQGSAKLFF. The CDR3 DNA is TGCGCCAGCAGCCAAGACCCGGGACAGGGTTCGGCAAAACTGTTTTTT.

The CDR3 nucleotides are TGTGCCAGCAGGACTAGCGGGAACTACAATGAGCAGTTCTTC. It yields the protein CASRTSGNYNEQFF. The chain links TRBV27 to TRBJ2-1, with TRBD2 identical over 11 bases. This CDR3 comprises 14 residues. Germline CDR1 and CDR2: MNHEY and SMNVEV (reference sequence). Trimming removed 6 bases from V and 3 bases from J; junction bases left unmatched: 1.

This rearrangement joins TRBV29-1 to TRBJ1-3; the D gene is possibly TRBD1 (5 bases). Trimming took off 3 bases at V and 4 bases at J, with 16 bases between the two ends. This CDR3 is 15 amino acids long. Germline V gene sequence: CDR1 SQVTM, CDR2 ANQGSEA. CDR3 loop: CSVEGDMESGNTIYF. CDR3 coding DNA: TGCAGCGTTGAGGGGGATATGGAATCGGGAAACACCATATATTTT.

The chain employs TRBV7-9 and TRBJ1-2; D perhaps matches TRBD1 (5 bases). Trimming left V 6 bases short and J 4 bases short, with 18 bases between. The length of the CDR3 is 15 residues. Germline V gives CDR1 SEHNR, CDR2 FQNEAQ (reference sequence). The CDR3 DNA follows: TGTGCCAGCAGGCAGGGAGGGAATTACATCTATGGCTACACCTTC. This encodes CASRQGGNYIYGYTF.

The chain links TRBV25-1 to TRBJ2-2; D not resolved. V was shortened by 0 bases and J by 3 bases, with 5 bases between the two germline ends. Germline V gene lookup returns CDR1 MGHDK and CDR2 SYGVNS. The CDR3 runs to 14 residues. The CDR3 bases are TGTGCCAGCAGTGAATATGGGGACACCGGGGAGCTGTTTTTT. Residues: CASSEYGDTGELFF.

The CDR3 DNA reads as TGTGCCAGCAGTTGGGACACCTCCTATGGCTACACCTTC. Amino acid sequence: CASSWDTSYGYTF. The V and J genes are TRBV7-9 and TRBJ1-2; tentative D call: TRBD1 (6 bases). Deletions cut 6 bases from V and 4 bases from J, with 12 bases between. There are 13 residues in the CDR3. Per germline, CDR1 SEHNR and CDR2 FQNEAQ (reference sequence).